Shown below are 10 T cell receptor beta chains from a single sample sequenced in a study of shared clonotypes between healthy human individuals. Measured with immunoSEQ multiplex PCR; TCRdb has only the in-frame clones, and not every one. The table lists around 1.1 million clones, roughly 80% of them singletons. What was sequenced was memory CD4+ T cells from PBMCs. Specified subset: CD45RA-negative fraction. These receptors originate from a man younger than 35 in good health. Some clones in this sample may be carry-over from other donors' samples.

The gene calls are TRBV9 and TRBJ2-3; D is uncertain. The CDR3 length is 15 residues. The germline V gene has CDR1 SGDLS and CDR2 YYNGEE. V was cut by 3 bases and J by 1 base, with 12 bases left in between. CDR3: CASSDRMLGTDTQYF. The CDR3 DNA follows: TGTGCCAGCAGCGACCGGATGCTGGGCACAGATACGCAGTATTTT.

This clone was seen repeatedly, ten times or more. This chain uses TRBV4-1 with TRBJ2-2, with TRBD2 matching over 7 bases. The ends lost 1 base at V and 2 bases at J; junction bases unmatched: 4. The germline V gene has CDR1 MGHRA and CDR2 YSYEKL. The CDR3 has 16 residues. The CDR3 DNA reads TGCGCCAGCAGCCAAGGACAGCGGGGAAACACCGGGGAGCTGTTTTTT. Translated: CASSQGQRGNTGELFF.

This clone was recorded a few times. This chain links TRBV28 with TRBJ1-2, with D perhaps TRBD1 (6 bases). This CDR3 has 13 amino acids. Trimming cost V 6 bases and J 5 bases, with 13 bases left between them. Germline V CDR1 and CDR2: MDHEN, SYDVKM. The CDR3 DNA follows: TGTGCCAGCAGAACGTCGGGGGCGTATGGCTACACCTTC. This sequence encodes CASRTSGAYGYTF.

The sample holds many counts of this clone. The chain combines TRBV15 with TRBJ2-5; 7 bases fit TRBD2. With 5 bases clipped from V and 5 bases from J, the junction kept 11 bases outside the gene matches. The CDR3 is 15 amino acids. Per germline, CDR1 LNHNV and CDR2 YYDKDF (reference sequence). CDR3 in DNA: TGTGCCACCAGCCCTCCGGGAGGACGTGGGGAGACCCAGTACTTC. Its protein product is CATSPPGGRGETQYF.

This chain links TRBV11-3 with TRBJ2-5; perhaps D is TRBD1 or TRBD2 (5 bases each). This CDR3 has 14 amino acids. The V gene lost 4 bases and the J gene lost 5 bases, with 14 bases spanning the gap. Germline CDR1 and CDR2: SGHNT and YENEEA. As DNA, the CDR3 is TGTGCCAGCAGCTGGTCCGGGACGACGGAGACCCAGTACTTC. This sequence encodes CASSWSGTTETQYF.

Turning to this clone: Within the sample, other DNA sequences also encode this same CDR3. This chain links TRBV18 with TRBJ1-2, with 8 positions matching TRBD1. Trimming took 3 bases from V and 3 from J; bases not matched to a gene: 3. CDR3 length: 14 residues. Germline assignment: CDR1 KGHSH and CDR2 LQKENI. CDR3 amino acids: CASSPGQGDYGYTF. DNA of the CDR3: TGTGCCAGCTCACCCGGACAGGGCGACTATGGCTACACCTTC.

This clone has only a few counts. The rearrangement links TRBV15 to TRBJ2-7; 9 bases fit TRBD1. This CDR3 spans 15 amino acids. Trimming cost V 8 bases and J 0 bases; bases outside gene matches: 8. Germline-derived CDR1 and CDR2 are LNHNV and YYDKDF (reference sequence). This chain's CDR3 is CATATGTGTSYEQYF. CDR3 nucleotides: TGTGCCACCGCCACCGGGACAGGGACCTCCTACGAGCAGTACTTC.

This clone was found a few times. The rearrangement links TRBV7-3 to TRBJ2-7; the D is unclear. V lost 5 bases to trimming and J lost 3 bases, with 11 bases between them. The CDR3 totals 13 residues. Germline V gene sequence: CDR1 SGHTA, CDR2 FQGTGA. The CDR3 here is CASSPDGSYEQYF. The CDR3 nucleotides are TGTGCCAGCAGCCCAGACGGAAGCTACGAGCAGTACTTC.

DNA of the CDR3: TGTGCCAGCAGTGAAGCGCGAACTCGTAGCCTGTTCTTC. Encoded protein: CASSEARTRSLFF. This chain links TRBV2 with TRBJ2-1; D not resolved. The CDR3 runs 13 residues. Per the germline V gene, CDR1 is SNHLY and CDR2 is FYNNEI. V lost 0 bases, J lost 15 bases, and 15 bases lay in between. Supplemented by reference TRBV2 and TRBJ2-1, the full variable domain reads EPEVTQTPSHQVTQMGQEVILRCVPISNHLYFYWYRQILGQKVEFLVSFYNNEISEKSEIFDDQFSVERPDGSNFTLKIRSTKLEDSAMYFCASSEARTRSLFFGPGTRLTVL.

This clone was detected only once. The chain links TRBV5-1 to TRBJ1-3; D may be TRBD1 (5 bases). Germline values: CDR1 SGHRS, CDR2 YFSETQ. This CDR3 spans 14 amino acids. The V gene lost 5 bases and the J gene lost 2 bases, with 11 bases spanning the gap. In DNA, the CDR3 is TGCGCCAGCAGAGGGGACGGAACTGGAAACACCATATATTTT. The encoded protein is CASRGDGTGNTIYF.